This TCR beta chain was identified during a study of blood T cell repertoires in COVID-19. The assay was immunoSEQ multiplex PCR, and TCRdb's table has in-frame clones only and misses some. The table lists roughly 220,000 clones, approximately 80% of them singletons. This clone has only one observation. What was sequenced was peripheral blood. This clonotype was obtained from a man under 40 with active or convalescent COVID-19.

The CDR3 DNA reads TGCGCCAGCAGCCCGGGACTTGCCACAGATACGCAGTATTTT. Translation gives CASSPGLATDTQYF. The chain is built from TRBV4-1 and TRBJ2-3, with D perhaps matching TRBD2 (6 bases). V lost 4 bases, J lost 2 bases, and 10 bases lay in between. This CDR3 has 14 residues. Germline V CDR1 and CDR2: MGHRA, YSYEKL.